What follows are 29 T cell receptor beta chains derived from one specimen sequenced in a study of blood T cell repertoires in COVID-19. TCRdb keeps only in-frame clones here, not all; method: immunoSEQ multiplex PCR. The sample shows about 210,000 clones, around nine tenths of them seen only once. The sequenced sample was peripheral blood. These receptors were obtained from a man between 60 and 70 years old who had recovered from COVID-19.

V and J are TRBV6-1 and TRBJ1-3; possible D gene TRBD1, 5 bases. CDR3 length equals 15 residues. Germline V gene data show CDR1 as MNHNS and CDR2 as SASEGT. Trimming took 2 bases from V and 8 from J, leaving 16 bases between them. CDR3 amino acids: CASSERAGQGDTIYF. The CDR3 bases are TGTGCCAGCAGTGAAAGGGCAGGTCAAGGGGACACCATATATTTT.

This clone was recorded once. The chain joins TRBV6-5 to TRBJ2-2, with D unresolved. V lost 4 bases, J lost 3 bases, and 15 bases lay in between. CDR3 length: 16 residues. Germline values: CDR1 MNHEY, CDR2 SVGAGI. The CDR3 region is CASSSDPPRYTGELFF. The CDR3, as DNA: TGTGCCAGCAGTTCTGATCCCCCGAGGTACACCGGGGAGCTGTTTTTT.

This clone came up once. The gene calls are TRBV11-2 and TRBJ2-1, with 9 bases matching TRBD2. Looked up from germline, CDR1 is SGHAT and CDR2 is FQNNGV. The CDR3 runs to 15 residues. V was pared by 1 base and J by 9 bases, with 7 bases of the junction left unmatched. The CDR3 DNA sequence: TGTGCCAGCAGCTTAGGATTAGCGGGAGTTGTTGAGCAGTTCTTC. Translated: CASSLGLAGVVEQFF. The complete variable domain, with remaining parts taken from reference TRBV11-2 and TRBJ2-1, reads EAGVAQSPRYKIIEKRQSVAFWCNPISGHATLYWYQQILGQGPKLLIQFQNNGVVDDSQLPKDRFSAERLKGVDSTLKIQPAKLEDSAVYLCASSLGLAGVVEQFFGPGTRLTVL.

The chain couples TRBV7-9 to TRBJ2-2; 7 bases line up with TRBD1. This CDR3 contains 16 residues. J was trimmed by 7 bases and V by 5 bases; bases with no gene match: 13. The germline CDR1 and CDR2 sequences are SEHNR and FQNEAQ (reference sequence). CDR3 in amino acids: CASSPLRTGSVGELFF. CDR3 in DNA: TGTGCCAGCAGCCCCCTGAGGACAGGATCTGTCGGGGAGCTGTTTTTT.

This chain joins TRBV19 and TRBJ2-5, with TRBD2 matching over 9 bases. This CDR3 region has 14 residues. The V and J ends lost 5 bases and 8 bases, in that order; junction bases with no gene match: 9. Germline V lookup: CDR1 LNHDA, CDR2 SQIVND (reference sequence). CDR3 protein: CASSPRLAGLTQYF. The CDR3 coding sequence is TGTGCCAGTAGTCCCAGGCTAGCGGGGTTAACCCAGTACTTC.

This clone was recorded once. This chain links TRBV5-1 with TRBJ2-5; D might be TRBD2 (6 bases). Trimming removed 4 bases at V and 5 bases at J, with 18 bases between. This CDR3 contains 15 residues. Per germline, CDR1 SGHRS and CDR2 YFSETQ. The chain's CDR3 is CASSATGGLGETQYF. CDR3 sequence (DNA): TGCGCCAGCAGCGCCACAGGAGGGCTAGGGGAGACCCAGTACTTC.

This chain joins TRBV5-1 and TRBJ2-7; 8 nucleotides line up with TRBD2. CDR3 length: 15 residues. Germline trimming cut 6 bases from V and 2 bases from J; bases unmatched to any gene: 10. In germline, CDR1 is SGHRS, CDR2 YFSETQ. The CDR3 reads CASKASTSGTYEQYF. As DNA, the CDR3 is TGCGCCAGCAAGGCATCTACTAGCGGTACCTACGAGCAGTACTTC.

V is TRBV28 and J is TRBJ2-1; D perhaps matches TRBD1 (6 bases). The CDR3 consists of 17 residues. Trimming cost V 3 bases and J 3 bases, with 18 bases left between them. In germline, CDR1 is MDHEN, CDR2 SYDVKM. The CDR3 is CASSFTNIRDNYNEQFF. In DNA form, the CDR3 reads TGTGCCAGCAGTTTCACCAACATCCGGGACAACTACAATGAGCAGTTCTTC.

For the CDR3, the DNA is TGTGCCAGCAGCGGCGACAGCTATGGCTACACCTTC. Its protein is CASSGDSYGYTF. This chain uses TRBV7-8 with TRBJ1-2, with D possibly TRBD1 on 5 matching bases. Looked up from germline, CDR1 is SGHVS and CDR2 is FQNEAQ. This CDR3 has 12 amino acids. The germline V and J ends were trimmed by 5 bases and 4 bases, with 8 bases remaining between them.

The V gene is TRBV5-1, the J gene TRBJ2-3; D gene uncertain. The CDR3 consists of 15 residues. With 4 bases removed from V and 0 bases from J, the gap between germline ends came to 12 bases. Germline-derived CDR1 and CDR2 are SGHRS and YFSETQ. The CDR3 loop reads CASSLQQASTDTQYF. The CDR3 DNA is TGCGCCAGCAGCCTACAGCAGGCTAGCACAGATACGCAGTATTTT.

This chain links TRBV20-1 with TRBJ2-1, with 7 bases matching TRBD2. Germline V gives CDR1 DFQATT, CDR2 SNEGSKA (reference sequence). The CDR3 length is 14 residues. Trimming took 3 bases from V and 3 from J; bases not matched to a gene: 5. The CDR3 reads CSASPSGLYNEQFF. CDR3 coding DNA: TGCAGTGCTAGTCCTAGCGGACTCTACAATGAGCAGTTCTTC.

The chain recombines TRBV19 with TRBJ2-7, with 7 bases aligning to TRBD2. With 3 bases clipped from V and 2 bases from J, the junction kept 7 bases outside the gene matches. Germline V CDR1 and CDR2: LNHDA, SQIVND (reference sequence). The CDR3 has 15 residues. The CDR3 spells CASSMASSGAYEQYF. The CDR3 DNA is TGTGCCAGTAGTATGGCGTCTAGCGGAGCCTACGAGCAGTACTTC.

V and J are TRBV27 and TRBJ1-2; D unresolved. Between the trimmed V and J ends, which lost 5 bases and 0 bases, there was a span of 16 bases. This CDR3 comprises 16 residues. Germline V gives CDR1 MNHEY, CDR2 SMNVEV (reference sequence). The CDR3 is CASSPGGPRTNYGYTF. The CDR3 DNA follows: TGTGCCAGCAGTCCAGGAGGACCGCGTACTAACTATGGCTACACCTTC.

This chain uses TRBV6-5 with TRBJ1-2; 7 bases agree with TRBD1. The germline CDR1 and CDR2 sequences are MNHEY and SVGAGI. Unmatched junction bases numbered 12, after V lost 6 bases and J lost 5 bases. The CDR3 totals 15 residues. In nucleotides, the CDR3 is TGTGCCAGCAGGGGGACAGAATTCTCGCTATATGGCTACACCTTC. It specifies CASRGTEFSLYGYTF.

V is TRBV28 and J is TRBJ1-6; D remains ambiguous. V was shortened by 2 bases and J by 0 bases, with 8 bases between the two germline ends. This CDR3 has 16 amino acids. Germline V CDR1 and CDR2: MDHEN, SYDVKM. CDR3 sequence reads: CASSLDGGSYNSPLHF. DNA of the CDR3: TGTGCCAGCAGTTTAGACGGCGGCTCCTATAATTCACCCCTCCACTTT.

CDR3 residues: CASSLGDVGGAYEQYF. CDR3 bases: TGCGCCAGCAGCTTGGGAGATGTGGGAGGTGCCTACGAGCAGTACTTC. This chain links TRBV5-1 with TRBJ2-7, with D possibly matching TRBD2 (6 bases). The germline V and J ends were trimmed by 0 bases and 2 bases, with 15 bases remaining between them. The CDR3 contains 16 residues. CDR1 is SGHRS, CDR2 YFSETQ, per germline.

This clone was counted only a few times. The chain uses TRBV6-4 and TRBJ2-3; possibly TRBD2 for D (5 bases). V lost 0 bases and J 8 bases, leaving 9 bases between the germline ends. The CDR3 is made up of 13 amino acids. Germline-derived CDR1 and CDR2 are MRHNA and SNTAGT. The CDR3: CASSDSGEGTQYF. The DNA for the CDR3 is TGTGCCAGCAGTGACTCCGGGGAAGGTACGCAGTATTTT.

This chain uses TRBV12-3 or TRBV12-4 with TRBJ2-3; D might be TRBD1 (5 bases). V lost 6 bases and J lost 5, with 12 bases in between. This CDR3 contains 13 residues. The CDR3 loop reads CASRSGSGDTQYF. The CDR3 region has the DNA TGTGCCAGCAGGTCAGGGTCGGGAGATACGCAGTATTTT.

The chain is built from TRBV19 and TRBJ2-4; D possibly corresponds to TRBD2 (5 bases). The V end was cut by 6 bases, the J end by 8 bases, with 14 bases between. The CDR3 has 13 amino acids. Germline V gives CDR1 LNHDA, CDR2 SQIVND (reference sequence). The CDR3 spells CASRRGSADIQYF. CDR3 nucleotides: TGTGCCAGTAGGCGTGGGAGTGCGGACATTCAGTACTTC.

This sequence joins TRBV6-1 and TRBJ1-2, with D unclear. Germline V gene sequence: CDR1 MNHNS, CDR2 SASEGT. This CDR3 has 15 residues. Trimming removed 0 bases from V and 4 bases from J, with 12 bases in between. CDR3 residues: CASSEAMRVPYGYTF. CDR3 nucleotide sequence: TGTGCCAGCAGTGAAGCGATGAGGGTCCCCTATGGCTACACCTTC.

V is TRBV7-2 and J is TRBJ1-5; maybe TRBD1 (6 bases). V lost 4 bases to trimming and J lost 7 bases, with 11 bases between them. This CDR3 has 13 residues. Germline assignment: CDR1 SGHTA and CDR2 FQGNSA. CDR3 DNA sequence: TGTGCCAGCAGCTCCGGGGGGGGCCAGCCCCAGCATTTT. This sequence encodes CASSSGGGQPQHF.

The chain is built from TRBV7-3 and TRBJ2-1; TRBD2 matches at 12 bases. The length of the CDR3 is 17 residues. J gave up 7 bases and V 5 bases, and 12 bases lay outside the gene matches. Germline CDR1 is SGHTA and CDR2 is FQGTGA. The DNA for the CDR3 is TGTGCCAGCAGCCCTCAAGGGACTAGCGGGCTTCGTAATGAGCAGTTCTTC. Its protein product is CASSPQGTSGLRNEQFF.

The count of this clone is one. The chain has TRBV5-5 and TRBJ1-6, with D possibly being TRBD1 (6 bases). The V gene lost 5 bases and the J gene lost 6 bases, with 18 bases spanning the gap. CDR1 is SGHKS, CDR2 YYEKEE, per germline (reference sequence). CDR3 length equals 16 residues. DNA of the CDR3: TGTGCCAGCAGTCCCCTCGGGGGGCAGGGTAATTCACCCCTCCACTTT. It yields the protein CASSPLGGQGNSPLHF.

This CDR3 reads CASSIRQVSGNTIYF. The CDR3 coding sequence is TGTGCCAGCAGCATTCGACAGGTCTCTGGAAACACCATATATTTT. This sequence joins TRBV5-4 and TRBJ1-3; the D gene is possibly TRBD1 (6 bases). This CDR3 region has 15 residues. Germline V CDR1 and CDR2: SGHNT, YYREEE (reference sequence). The ends were cut back, 4 bases at V and 0 bases at J, with 11 bases in the middle.

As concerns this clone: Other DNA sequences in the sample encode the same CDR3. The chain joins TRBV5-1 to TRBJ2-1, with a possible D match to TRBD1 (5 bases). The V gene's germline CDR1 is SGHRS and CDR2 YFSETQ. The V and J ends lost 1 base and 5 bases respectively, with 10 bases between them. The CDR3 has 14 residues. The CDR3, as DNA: TGCGCCAGCAGCTTGCAGGGCCAAGACAATGAGCAGTTCTTC. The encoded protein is CASSLQGQDNEQFF.

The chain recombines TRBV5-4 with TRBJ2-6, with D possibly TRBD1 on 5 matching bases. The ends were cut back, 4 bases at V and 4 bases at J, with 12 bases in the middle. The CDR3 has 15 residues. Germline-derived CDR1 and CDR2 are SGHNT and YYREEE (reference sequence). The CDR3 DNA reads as TGTGCCAGCAGCCTACAGGCTGCCGGGGCCAACGTCCTGACTTTC. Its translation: CASSLQAAGANVLTF.

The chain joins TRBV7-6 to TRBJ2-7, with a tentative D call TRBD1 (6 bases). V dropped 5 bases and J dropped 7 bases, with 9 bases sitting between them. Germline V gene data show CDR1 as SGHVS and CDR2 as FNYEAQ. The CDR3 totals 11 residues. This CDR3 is CASSQTGEQYF. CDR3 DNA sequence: TGTGCCAGCAGCCAAACAGGGGAGCAGTACTTC. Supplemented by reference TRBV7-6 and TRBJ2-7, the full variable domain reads GAGVSQSPRYKVTKRGQDVALRCDPISGHVSLYWYRQALGQGPEFLTYFNYEAQQDKSGLPNDRFSAERPEGSISTLTIQRTEQRDSAMYRCASSQTGEQYFGPGTRLTVT.

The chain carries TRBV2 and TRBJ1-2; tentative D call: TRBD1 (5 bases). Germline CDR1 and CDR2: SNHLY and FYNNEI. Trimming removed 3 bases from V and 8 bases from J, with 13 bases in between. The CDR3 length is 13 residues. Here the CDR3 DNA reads TGTGCCAGCAGTGAGGGCAGACAGTGGGGCTACACCTTC. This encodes CASSEGRQWGYTF.

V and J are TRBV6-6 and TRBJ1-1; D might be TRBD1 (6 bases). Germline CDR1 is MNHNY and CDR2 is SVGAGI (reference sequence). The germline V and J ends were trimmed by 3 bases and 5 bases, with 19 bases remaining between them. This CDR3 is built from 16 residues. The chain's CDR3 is CASSYPLRGRGTEAFF. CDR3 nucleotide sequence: TGTGCCAGCAGTTATCCACTCAGGGGTCGTGGGACTGAAGCTTTCTTT.